This record looks at one T cell receptor beta chain sequence and its context. The antigen this receptor binds is unknown. Per-nucleotide qualities are absent, and no much larger clonotype sits a single base away. The TCR beta locus was amplified and sequenced with the immunoSEQ assay, yielding bulk TCR Vbeta CDR3 data. The original pipeline was this. CDR3s were excluded if they were non-productive, were shorter than 7 amino acids, or did not start with C or end with F/W. Only specimens with at least 1000 reads were analysed, and clonotypes were defined at the amino acid level. Clonality was computed as 1 minus Pielou's evenness. To equalize library sizes, abundance-weighted random subsampling with replacement was performed and repeated 100 times so that 95% confidence intervals could be reported. The Morisita overlap index was used to quantify repertoire overlap, and for each specimen the top 40 clones were checked for overlap with the irAE. TCRdb took over this immuneACCESS table, retaining in-frame rearrangements with V and J assigned. Such tables are incomplete; in checked studies, under half of the missing clones stem from an unresolved V gene, and the remainder is unexplained. That table furnishes V, J and clone size, whereas the DNA furnished D and trimming. A total of more than 10,000 clones appear in this sample, around 93% of them only once. The leading ten clones occupy more than 1.4% of the sample.

This sample is drawn from a study of T cells in tumors and immune-related adverse events (dated by TCRdb to the early 2020s). Explained via the paper, the treatment or condition label denotes: nivolumab (PD-1 blockade) given before sampling. The DNeasy Blood and Tissue Kit was used to extract DNA from the formalin-fixed paraffin-embedded specimens. The CDR3, from cysteine to phenylalanine, totals 17 residues. Of all the DNA, just the CDR3 is kept, 51 bases in frame from base 1. V sheds 0 bases and J sheds 0 bases, leaving 12 bases between their ends. The germline V gene provides CDR1 SGHAT and CDR2 FQNNGV.

This TCR came from a female donor with metastatic renal cell carcinoma. The material sequenced was lymph node tissue, taken from a patient treated with anti-PD-1 therapy. The rearranged chain carries TRBV11-2 and TRBJ2-4; there is no confident call for the D gene. CDR3 sequence: CASSLDQSPVAKNIQYF. The base sequence is TGTGCCAGCAGCTTAGATCAGTCGCCCGTAGCCAAAAACATTCAGTACTTC.